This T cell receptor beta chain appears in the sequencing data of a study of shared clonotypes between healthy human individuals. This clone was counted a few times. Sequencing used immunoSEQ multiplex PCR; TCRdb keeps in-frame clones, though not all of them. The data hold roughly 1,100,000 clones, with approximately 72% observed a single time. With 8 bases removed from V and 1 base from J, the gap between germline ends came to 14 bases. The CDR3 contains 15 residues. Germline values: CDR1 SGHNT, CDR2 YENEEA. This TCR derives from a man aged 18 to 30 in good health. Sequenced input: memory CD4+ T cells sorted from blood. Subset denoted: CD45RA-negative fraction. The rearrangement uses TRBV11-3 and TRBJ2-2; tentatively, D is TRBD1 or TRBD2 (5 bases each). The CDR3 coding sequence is TGTGCCAGCTCCTCTAGAGGGGAGAACACCGGGGAGCTGTTTTTT. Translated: CASSSRGENTGELFF. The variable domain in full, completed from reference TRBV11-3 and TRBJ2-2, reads EAGVVQSPRYKIIEKKQPVAFWCNPISGHNTLYWYLQNLGQGPELLIRYENEEAVDDSQLPKDRFSAERLKGVDSTLKIQPAELGDSAVYLCASSSRGENTGELFFGEGSRLTVL.